Following are 12 T cell receptor beta chains from one sample sequenced in a study of CD8 T cells in Susac syndrome. A quantity of about 0.45 to 1 ug RNA underwent reverse transcription using random hexamers. Via MiXCR, TCRdb re-called the immunoSEQ multiplex PCR reads, giving one row per CDR3 protein. This table holds about 120,000 distinct CDR3 sequences, over 95% found once. Material for sequencing was CD4+ T cells from PBMCs. The receptors come from a human donor with Susac syndrome.

V is TRBV3-1 and J is TRBJ2-7; 8 bases are a match to TRBD2. Germline CDR1 reads LGHDT; CDR2 reads YNNKEL (reference sequence). The CDR3 contains 15 residues. Germline trimming cut 0 bases from V and 3 bases from J; bases unmatched to any gene: 4. The CDR3 region is CASSQDVGRGYEQYF. The CDR3 region has the DNA TGTGCCAGCAGCCAAGATGTCGGGAGGGGCTACGAGCAGTACTTC.

V is TRBV12-3 or TRBV12-4 and J is TRBJ1-2, with D possibly TRBD1 on 6 matching bases. CDR3 length: 12 amino acids. Trimming left V 5 bases short and J 8 bases short, with 12 bases between. The CDR3 sequence: CASSPWGRGYTF. In DNA form, the CDR3 reads TGTGCCAGCAGTCCCTGGGGGCGCGGCTACACCTTC.

The V and J genes are TRBV15 and TRBJ2-4; D call uncertain. This CDR3 is built from 14 residues. Germline CDR1 reads LNHNV; CDR2 reads YYDKDF (reference sequence). V was cut by 3 bases and J by 12 bases, with 18 bases left in between. The CDR3 region is CATSSGPGPISQYF. The CDR3 bases are TGTGCCACCAGCAGTGGACCCGGACCGATTTCTCAGTACTTC.

The rearrangement links TRBV18 to TRBJ2-1; the D gene is possibly TRBD1 (6 bases). Trimming removed 3 bases at V and 5 bases at J, with 8 bases between. There are 13 residues in the CDR3. Germline lookup yields CDR1 KGHSH and CDR2 LQKENI. DNA for the CDR3: TGTGCCAGCTCACCTTACAGGGACAATGAGCAGTTCTTC. Translation: CASSPYRDNEQFF.

V gene TRBV6-1 combines with J gene TRBJ2-1, with TRBD2 as a possible D gene (5 bases). The germline V gene encodes CDR1 MNHNS and CDR2 SASEGT. The V end lost 7 bases, the J end lost 0 bases, and 13 bases lay between the germline ends. The CDR3 extends over 15 amino acids. This CDR3 reads CASNLERSSYNEQFF. CDR3 DNA: TGTGCCAGCAATTTGGAGCGGAGCTCCTACAATGAGCAGTTCTTC.

V is TRBV4-1 and J is TRBJ2-1, with 8 bases identical to TRBD2. The CDR3 is made up of 16 amino acids. V gave up 1 base and J gave up 7 bases; unmatched junction bases: 9. In germline, CDR1 is MGHRA, CDR2 YSYEKL. CDR3 DNA sequence: TGCGCCAGCAGCCAAGGATTCCAGCGGGAGAGGAATGAGCAGTTCTTC. It codes for CASSQGFQRERNEQFF.

The gene calls are TRBV6-2 or TRBV6-3 and TRBJ2-1; no clear D. Trimming removed 9 bases from V and 1 base from J, with 10 bases in between. The CDR3 is 13 amino acids. The germline V gene has CDR1 MNHEY and CDR2 SVGEGT. CDR3 sequence: CASIGQSYNEQFF. CDR3 coding DNA: TGTGCCAGTATCGGCCAGTCCTACAATGAGCAGTTCTTC.

This chain joins TRBV24-1 and TRBJ2-1, with no clear D. Germline V CDR1 and CDR2: KGHDR, SFDVKD. CDR3 length: 14 amino acids. V was cut by 0 bases and J by 4 bases, with 6 bases left in between. The CDR3 loop is CATSDLQAYNEQFF. The CDR3 coding sequence is TGTGCCACCAGTGATTTGCAGGCGTACAATGAGCAGTTCTTC.

The chain recombines TRBV20-1 with TRBJ2-7; D possibly corresponds to TRBD1 (5 bases). The CDR3 has 15 amino acids. Trimming left V 0 bases short and J 0 bases short, with 12 bases between. CDR1 and CDR2 (germline): DFQATT, SNEGSKA (reference sequence). The CDR3 spells CSARDTGSFSYEQYF. The CDR3 nucleotides read TGCAGTGCTAGAGATACAGGCAGCTTCTCCTACGAGCAGTACTTC.

Remarks on this clonotype: A junction boundary mismatches the germline segment, possibly from a read error. V gene TRBV7-7 combines with J gene TRBJ2-3; 11 nucleotides line up with TRBD2. Germline V gene lookup returns CDR1 SSHAT and CDR2 FNYEAQ (reference sequence). This CDR3 is built from 16 residues. The CDR3 sequence is CASSQTGTSGIDTQYF. As DNA, the CDR3 is TGTGCTAGCAGCCAAACCGGGACTAGCGGTATAGATACGCAGTATTTT. The variable domain in full, completed from reference TRBV7-7 and TRBJ2-3, reads GAGVSQSPRYKVTKRGQDVTLRCDPISSHATLYWYQQALGQGPEFLTYFNYEAQPDKSGLPSDRFSAERPEGSISTLTIQRTEQRDSAMYRCASSQTGTSGIDTQYFGPGTRLTVL.

J is TRBJ1-2 and V is TRBV29-1, with a weak D call TRBD1 (5 bases). This CDR3 comprises 14 residues. Germline values: CDR1 SQVTM, CDR2 ANQGSEA. The V end lost 2 bases, the J end lost 4 bases, and 14 bases lay between the germline ends. The CDR3, as DNA: TGCAGCGTTGAATACGGGGGAACGGGCTATGGCTACACCTTC. It yields the protein CSVEYGGTGYGYTF.

J is TRBJ2-3 and V is TRBV5-6; D call uncertain. Germline-derived CDR1 and CDR2 are SGHDT and YYEEEE. The CDR3 runs to 15 residues. Trimming removed 5 bases at V and 1 base at J, with 14 bases between. This CDR3 reads CASRIQTKRTDTQYF. The CDR3 coding sequence is TGTGCCAGCAGAATTCAGACCAAACGCACAGATACGCAGTATTTT.